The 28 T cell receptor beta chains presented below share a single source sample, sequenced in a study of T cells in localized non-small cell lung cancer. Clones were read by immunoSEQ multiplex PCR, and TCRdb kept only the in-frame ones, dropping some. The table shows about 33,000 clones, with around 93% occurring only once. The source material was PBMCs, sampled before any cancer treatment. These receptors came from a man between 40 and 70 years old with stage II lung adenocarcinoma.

The CDR3 is CASSLSPGTSSGANVLTF. The CDR3 DNA reads TGCGCCAGCAGCTTGTCACCAGGGACCTCCTCTGGGGCCAACGTCCTGACTTTC. The chain joins TRBV5-1 to TRBJ2-6; D may correspond to TRBD1 or TRBD2 (5 bases each). The CDR3 consists of 18 residues. Germline V gene sequence: CDR1 SGHRS, CDR2 YFSETQ. V was shortened by 1 base and J by 0 bases, with 14 bases between the two germline ends.

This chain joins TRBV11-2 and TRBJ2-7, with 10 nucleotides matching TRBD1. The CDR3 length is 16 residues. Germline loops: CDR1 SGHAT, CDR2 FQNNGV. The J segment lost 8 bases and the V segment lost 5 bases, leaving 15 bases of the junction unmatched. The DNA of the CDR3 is TGTGCCAGCAGCCAATTAATTGGACAGGGGGAGGCAAAGCAGTACTTC. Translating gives CASSQLIGQGEAKQYF.

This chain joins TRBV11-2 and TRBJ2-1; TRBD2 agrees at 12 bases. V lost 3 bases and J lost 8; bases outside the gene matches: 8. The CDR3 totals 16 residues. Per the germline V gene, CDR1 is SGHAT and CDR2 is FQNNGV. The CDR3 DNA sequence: TGTGCCAGCAGCTTGCTGACTAGCGGGAGTGGGGATGAGCAGTTCTTC. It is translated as CASSLLTSGSGDEQFF.

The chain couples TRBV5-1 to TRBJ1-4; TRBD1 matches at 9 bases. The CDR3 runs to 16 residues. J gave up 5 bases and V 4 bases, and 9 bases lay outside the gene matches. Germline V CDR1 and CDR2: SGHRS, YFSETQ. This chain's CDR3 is CASSPTPQGANEKLFF. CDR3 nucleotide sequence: TGCGCCAGCAGCCCGACACCACAGGGGGCGAATGAAAAACTGTTTTTT.

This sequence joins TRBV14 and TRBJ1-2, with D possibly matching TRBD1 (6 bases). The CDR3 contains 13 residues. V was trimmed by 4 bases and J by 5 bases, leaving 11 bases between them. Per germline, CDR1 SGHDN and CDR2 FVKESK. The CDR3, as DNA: TGTGCCAGCAGCCCCAGGGGAAGGTATGGCTACACCTTC. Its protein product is CASSPRGRYGYTF.

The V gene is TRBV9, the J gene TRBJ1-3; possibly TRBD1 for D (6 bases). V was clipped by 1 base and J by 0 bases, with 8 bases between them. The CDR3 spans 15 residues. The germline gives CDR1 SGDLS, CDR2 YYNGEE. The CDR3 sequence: CASSVRGDSGNTIYF. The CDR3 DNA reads TGTGCCAGCAGCGTAAGGGGGGACTCTGGAAACACCATATATTTT. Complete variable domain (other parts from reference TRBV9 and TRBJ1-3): DSGVTQTPKHLITATGQRVTLRCSPRSGDLSVYWYQQSLDQGLQFLIQYYNGEERAKGNILERFSAQQFPDLHSELNLSSLELGDSALYFCASSVRGDSGNTIYFGEGSWLTVV.

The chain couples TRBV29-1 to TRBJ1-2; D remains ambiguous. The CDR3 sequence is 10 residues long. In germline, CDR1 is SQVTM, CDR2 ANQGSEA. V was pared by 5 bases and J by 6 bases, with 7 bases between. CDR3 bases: TGCAGCGTTAATGTAAATGGCTACACCTTC. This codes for CSVNVNGYTF. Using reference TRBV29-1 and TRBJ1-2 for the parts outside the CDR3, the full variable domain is SAVISQKPSRDICQRGTSLTIQCQVDSQVTMMFWYRQQPGQSLTLIATANQGSEATYESGFVIDKFPISRPNLTFSTLTVSNMSPEDSSIYLCSVNVNGYTFGSGTRLTVV.

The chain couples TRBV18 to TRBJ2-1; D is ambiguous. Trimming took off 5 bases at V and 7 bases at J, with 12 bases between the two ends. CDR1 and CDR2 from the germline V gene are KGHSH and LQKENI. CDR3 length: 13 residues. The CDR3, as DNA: TGTGCCAGCTCATCGAGGCCAATAAATGAGCAGTTCTTC. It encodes CASSSRPINEQFF.

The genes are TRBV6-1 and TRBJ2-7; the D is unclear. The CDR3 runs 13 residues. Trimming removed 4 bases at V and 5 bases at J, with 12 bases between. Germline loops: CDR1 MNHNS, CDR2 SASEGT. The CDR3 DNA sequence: TGTGCCAGCAGTGTGGACGGTAGGAACGAGCAGTACTTC. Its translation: CASSVDGRNEQYF.

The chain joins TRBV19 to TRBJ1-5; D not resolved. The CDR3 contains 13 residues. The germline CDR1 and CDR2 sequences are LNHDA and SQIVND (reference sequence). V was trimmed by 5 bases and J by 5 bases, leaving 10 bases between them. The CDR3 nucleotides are TGTGCCAGTAGTGGTTCAAGGGATCAGCCCCAGCATTTT. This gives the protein CASSGSRDQPQHF.

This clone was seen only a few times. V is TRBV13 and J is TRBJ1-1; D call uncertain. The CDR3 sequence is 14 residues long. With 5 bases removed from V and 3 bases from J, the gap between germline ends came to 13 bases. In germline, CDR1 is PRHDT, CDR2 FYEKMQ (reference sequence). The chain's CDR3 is CASSPGPLDTEAFF. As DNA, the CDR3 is TGTGCCAGCAGCCCCGGGCCCCTCGACACTGAAGCTTTCTTT.

The CDR3 DNA is TGTGCCAGTAGCCTACCCCAGGATAGGGGCCACTCTGGGGCCAACGTCCTGACTTTC. This translates into CASSLPQDRGHSGANVLTF. V and J are TRBV19 and TRBJ2-6; tentatively, D is TRBD1 (5 bases). Germline assignment: CDR1 LNHDA and CDR2 SQIVND (reference sequence). Trimming removed 6 bases at V and 0 bases at J, with 21 bases between. The CDR3 has 19 residues.

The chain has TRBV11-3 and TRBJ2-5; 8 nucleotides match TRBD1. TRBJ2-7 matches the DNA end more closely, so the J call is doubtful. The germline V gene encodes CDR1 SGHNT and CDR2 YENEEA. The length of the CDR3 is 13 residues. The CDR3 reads CASSYRGAYEQYF. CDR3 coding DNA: TGTGCCAGCAGCTACAGGGGGGCCTACGAGCAGTACTTC.

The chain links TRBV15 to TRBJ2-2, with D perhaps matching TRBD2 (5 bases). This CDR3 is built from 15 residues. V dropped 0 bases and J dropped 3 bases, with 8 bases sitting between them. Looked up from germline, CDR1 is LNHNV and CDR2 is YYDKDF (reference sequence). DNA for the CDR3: TGTGCCACCAGCAGAGATATCGGGGACACCGGGGAGCTGTTTTTT. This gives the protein CATSRDIGDTGELFF. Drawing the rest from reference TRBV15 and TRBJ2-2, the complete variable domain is DAMVIQNPRYQVTQFGKPVTLSCSQTLNHNVMYWYQQKSSQAPKLLFHYYDKDFNNEADTPDNFQSRRPNTSFCFLDIRSPGLGDTAMYLCATSRDIGDTGELFFGEGSRLTVL.

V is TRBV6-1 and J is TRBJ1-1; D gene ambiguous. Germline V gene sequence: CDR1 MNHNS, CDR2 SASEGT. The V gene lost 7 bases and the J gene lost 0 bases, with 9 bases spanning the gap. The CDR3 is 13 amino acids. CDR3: CASKSGLNTEAFF. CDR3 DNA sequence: TGTGCCAGCAAAAGTGGGTTGAACACTGAAGCTTTCTTT.

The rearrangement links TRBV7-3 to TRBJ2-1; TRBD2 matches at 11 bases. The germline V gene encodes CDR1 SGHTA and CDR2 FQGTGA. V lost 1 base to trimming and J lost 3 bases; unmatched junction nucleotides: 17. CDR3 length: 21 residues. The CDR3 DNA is TGTGCCAGCAGCTTAAGAGGGGTACTAGCGGGAGACCCAACCTACTACAATGAGCAGTTCTTC. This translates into CASSLRGVLAGDPTYYNEQFF. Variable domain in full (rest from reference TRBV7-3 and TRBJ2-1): GAGVSQTPSNKVTEKGKYVELRCDPISGHTALYWYRQSLGQGPEFLIYFQGTGAADDSGLPNDRFFAVRPEGSVSTLKIQRTERGDSAVYLCASSLRGVLAGDPTYYNEQFFGPGTRLTVL.

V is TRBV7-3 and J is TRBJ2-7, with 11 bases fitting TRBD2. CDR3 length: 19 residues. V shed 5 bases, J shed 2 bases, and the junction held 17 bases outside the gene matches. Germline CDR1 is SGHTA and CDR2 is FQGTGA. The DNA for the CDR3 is TGTGCCAGCAGCCCCTGGTCCGGTACTAGCGGGAGAAGTGCCTACGAGCAGTACTTC. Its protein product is CASSPWSGTSGRSAYEQYF.

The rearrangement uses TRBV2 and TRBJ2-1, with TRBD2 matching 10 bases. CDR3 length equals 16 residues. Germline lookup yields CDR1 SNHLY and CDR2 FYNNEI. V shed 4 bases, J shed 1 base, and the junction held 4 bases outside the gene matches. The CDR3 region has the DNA TGTGCCAGCAGTGGATGGACTAGCGGTTCCTACAATGAGCAGTTCTTC. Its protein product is CASSGWTSGSYNEQFF.

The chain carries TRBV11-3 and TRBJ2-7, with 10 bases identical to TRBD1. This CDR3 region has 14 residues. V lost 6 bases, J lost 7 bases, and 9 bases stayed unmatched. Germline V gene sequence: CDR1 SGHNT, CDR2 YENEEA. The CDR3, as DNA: TGTGCCAGCAGGAGGACAGGGGGTGCGAAGGAGCAGTACTTC. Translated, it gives CASRRTGGAKEQYF.

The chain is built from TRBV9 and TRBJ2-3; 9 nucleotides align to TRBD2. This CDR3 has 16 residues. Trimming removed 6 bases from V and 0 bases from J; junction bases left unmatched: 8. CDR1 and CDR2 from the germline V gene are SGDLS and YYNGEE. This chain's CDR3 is CASTISGLASTDTQYF. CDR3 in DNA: TGTGCCAGCACCATATCGGGACTAGCCAGCACAGATACGCAGTATTTT.

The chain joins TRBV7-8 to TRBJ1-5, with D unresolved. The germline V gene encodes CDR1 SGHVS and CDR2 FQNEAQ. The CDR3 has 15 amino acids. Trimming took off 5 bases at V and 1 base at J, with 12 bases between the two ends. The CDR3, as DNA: TGTGCCAGCAGCCCTGGCCCGGGGAGCAATCAGCCCCAGCATTTT. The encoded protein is CASSPGPGSNQPQHF.

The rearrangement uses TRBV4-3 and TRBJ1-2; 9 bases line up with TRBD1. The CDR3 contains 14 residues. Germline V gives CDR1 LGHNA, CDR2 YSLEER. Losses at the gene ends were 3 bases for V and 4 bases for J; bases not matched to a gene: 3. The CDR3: CASSHPDRGYGYTF. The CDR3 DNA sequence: TGCGCCAGCAGCCATCCGGACAGGGGCTATGGCTACACCTTC.

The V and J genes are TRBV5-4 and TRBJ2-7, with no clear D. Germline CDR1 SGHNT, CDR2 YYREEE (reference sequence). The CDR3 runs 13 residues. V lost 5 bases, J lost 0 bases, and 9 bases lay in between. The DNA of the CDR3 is TGTGCCAGCAGAAAGGATAGCTCCTACGAGCAGTACTTC. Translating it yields CASRKDSSYEQYF. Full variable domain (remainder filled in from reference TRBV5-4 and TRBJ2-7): ETGVTQSPTHLIKTRGQQVTLRCSSQSGHNTVSWYQQALGQGPQFIFQYYREEENGRGNFPPRFSGLQFPNYSSELNVNALELDDSALYLCASRKDSSYEQYFGPGTRLTVT.

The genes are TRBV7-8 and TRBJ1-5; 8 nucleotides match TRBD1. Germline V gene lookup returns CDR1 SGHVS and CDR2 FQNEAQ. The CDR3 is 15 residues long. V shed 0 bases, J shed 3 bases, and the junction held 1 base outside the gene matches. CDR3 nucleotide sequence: TGTGCCAGCAGCTTAGCGGGACAGGCCAATCAGCCCCAGCATTTT. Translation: CASSLAGQANQPQHF.

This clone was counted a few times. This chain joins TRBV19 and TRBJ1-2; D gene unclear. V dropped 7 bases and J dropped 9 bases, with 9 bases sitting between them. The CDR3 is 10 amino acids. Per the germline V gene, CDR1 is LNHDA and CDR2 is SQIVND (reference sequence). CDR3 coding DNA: TGTGCCAGTATGGGCGGGAGCTACACCTTC. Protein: CASMGGSYTF.

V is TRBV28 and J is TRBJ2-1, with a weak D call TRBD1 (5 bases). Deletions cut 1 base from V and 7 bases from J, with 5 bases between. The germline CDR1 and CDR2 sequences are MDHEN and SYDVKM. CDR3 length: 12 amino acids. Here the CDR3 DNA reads TGTGCCAGCAGTTTATCAGGGAATGAGCAGTTCTTC. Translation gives CASSLSGNEQFF.

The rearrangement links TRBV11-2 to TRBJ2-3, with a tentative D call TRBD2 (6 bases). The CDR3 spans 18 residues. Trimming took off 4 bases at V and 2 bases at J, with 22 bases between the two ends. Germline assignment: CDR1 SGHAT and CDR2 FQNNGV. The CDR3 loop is CASSSHAGLKAPTDTQYF. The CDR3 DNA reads TGTGCCAGCAGCTCCCACGCGGGGTTAAAAGCTCCCACAGATACGCAGTATTTT.

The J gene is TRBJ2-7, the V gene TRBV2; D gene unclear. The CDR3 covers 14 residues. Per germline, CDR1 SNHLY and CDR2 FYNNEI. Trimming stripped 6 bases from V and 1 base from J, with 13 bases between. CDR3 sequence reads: CASRAYVTSYEQYF. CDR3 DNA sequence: TGTGCCAGCAGGGCATATGTAACTTCCTACGAGCAGTACTTC.